What follows describes a single T cell receptor beta chain. Its antigen remains unidentified. The data were obtained in a study of a mutant IDH1 vaccine in newly diagnosed glioma. As for time point: week 47, end of study. Vaccination used 300 ug of mutant IDH1 20-mer peptide per dose, with topical imiquimod. Looked up from germline, CDR1 is SEHNR and CDR2 is FQNEAQ (reference sequence). The CDR3 is 15 residues long. Germline trimming cut 4 bases from V and 5 bases from J; bases unmatched to any gene: 5. Sequenced by immunoSEQ multiplex PCR; TCRdb stores in-frame clones only, minus some. The sample consists of about 50,000 clones, about 79% of them appearing once.

The V and J genes are TRBV7-9 and TRBJ2-1, with 10 bases fitting TRBD1. The TCR was taken from a man aged 45-65 years with glioma. The source was PBMCs, collected from a glioma patient whose treatment included an IDH1 peptide vaccine. Written as DNA, the CDR3 is TGTGCCAGCAGCTCCGGGACAGGGGTCCACAATGAGCAGTTCTTC. This encodes CASSSGTGVHNEQFF.